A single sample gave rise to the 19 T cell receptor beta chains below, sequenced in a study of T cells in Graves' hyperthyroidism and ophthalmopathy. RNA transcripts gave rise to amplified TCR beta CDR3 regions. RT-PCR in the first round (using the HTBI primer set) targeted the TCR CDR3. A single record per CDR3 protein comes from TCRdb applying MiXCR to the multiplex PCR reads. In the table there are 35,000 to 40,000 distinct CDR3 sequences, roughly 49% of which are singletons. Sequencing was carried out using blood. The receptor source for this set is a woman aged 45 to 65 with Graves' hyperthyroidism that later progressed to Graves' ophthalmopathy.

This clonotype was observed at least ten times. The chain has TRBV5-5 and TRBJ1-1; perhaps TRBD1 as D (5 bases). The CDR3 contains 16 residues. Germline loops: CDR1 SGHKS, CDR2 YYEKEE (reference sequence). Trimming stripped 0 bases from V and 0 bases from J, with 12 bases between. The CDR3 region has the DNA TGTGCCAGCAGCTTGGAAGTTGGACACCTGAACACTGAAGCTTTCTTT. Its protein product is CASSLEVGHLNTEAFF.

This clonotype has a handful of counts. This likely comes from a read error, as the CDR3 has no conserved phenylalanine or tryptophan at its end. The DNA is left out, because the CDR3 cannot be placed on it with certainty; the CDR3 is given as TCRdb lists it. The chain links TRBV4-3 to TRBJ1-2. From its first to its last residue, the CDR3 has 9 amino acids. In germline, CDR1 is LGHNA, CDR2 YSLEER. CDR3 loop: CASSAKLAG.

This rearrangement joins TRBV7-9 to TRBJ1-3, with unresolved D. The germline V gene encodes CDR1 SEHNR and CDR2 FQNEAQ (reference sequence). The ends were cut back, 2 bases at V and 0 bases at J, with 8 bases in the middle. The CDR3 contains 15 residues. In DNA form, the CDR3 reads TGTGCCAGCAGCTTAATGGCGAGCTCTGGAAACACCATATATTTT. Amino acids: CASSLMASSGNTIYF.

CDR3 residues: CASSAGRGSPLHF. The CDR3 nucleotides read TGTGCCAGCAGTGCCGGACGGGGTTCACCCCTCCACTTT. This chain joins TRBV2 and TRBJ1-6; D is unclear. Germline CDR1 SNHLY, CDR2 FYNNEI. The CDR3 extends over 13 amino acids. V was pared by 4 bases and J by 9 bases, with 10 bases between.

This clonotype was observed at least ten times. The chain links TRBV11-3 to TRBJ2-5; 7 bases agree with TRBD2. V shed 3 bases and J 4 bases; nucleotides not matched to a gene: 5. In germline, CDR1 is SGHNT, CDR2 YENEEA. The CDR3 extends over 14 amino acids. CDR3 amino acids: CASSFLAGVETQYF. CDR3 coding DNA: TGTGCCAGCAGCTTCTTGGCGGGAGTAGAGACCCAGTACTTC.

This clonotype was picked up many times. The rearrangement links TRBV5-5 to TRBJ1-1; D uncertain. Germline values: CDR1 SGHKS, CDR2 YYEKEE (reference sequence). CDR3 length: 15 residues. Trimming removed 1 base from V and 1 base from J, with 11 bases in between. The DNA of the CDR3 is TGTGCCAGCAGCTTGATGTTTAACGGGAACACTGAAGCTTTCTTT. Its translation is CASSLMFNGNTEAFF.

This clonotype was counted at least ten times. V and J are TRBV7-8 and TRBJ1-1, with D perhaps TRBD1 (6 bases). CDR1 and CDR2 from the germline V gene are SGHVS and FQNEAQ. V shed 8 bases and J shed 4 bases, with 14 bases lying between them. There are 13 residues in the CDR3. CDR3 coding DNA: TGTGCCAGCGGCCGACAGGCTGGCACTGAAGCTTTCTTT. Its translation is CASGRQAGTEAFF. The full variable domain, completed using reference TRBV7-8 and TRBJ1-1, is GAGVSQSPRYKVAKRGQDVALRCDPISGHVSLFWYQQALGQGPEFLTYFQNEAQLDKSGLPSDRFFAERPEGSVSTLKIQRTQQEDSAVYLCASGRQAGTEAFFGQGTRLTVV.

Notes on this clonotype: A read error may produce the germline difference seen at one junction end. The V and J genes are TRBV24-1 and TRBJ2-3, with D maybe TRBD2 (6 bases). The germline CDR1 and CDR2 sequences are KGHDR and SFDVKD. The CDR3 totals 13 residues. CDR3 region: CVTSGQGGDTQYF. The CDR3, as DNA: TGTGTCACCAGTGGGCAGGGAGGAGATACGCAGTATTTT.

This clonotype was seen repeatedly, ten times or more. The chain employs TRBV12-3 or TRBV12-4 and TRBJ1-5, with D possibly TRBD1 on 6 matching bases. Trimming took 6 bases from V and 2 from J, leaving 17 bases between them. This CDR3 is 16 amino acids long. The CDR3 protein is CASSKRQVVGNQPQHF. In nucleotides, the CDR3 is TGTGCCAGCAGCAAAAGACAGGTCGTGGGCAATCAGCCCCAGCATTTT.

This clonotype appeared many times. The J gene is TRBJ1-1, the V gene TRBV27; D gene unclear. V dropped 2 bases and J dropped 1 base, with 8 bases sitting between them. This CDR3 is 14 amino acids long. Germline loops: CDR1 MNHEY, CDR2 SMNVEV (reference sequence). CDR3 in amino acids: CASSLRGQNTEAFF. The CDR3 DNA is TGTGCCAGCAGTTTAAGAGGCCAGAACACTGAAGCTTTCTTT.

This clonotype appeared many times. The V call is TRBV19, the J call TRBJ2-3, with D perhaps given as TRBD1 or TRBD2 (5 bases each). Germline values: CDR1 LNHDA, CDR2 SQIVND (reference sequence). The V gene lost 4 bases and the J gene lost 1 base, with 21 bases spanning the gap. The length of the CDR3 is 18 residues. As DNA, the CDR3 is TGTGCCAGTAGTACCCGTAACCCCGGAAAGGGACGCACAGATACGCAGTATTTT. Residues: CASSTRNPGKGRTDTQYF.

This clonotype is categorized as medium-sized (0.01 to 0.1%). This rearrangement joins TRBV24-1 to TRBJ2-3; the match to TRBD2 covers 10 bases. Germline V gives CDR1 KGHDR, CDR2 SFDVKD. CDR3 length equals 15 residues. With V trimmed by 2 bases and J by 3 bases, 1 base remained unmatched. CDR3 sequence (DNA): TGTGCCACCAGTGATTCTAGCGGGAGTACAGATACGCAGTATTTT. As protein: CATSDSSGSTDTQYF.

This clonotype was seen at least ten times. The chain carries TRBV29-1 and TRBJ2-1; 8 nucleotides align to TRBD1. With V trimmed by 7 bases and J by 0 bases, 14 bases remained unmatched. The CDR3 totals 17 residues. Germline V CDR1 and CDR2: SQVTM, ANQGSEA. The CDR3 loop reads CSAEGGTGTGSYNEQFF. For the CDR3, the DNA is TGCAGCGCCGAAGGAGGGACCGGGACAGGCTCCTACAATGAGCAGTTCTTC.

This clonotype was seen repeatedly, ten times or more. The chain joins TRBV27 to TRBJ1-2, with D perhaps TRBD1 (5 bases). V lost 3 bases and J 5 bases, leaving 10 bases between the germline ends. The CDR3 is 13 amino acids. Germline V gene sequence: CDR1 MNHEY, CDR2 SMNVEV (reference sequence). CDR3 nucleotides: TGTGCCAGCAGTTTTGGAGGGGAGTATGGCTACACCTTC. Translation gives CASSFGGEYGYTF.

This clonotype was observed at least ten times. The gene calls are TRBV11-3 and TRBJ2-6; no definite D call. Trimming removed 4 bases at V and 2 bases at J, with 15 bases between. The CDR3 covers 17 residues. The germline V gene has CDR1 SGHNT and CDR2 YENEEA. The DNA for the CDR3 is TGTGCCAGCAGCTGGGTGACCCGACCTGCTGGGGCCAACGTCCTGACTTTC. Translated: CASSWVTRPAGANVLTF.

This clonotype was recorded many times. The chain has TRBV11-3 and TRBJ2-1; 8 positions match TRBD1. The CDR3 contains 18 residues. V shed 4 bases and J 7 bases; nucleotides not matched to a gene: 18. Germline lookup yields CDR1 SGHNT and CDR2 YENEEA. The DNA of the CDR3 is TGTGCCAGCAGCTCACCCCGGACAGGGAGTGCCGCTAAAAATGAGCAGTTCTTC. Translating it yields CASSSPRTGSAAKNEQFF. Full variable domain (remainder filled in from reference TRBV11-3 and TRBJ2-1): EAGVVQSPRYKIIEKKQPVAFWCNPISGHNTLYWYLQNLGQGPELLIRYENEEAVDDSQLPKDRFSAERLKGVDSTLKIQPAELGDSAVYLCASSSPRTGSAAKNEQFFGPGTRLTVL.

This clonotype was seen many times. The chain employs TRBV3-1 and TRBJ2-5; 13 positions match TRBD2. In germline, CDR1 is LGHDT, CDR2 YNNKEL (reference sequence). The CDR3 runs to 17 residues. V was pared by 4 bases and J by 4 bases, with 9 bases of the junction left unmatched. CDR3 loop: CASSPDRGLAGAETQYF. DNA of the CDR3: TGTGCCAGCAGCCCTGACAGAGGACTAGCGGGAGCAGAGACCCAGTACTTC.

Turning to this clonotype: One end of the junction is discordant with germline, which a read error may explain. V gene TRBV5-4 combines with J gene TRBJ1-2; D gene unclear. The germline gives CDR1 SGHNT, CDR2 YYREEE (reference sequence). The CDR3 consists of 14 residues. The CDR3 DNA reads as TGTGCCAGCAGCTTGGATCTGGGTACCTATGGCAACACCTTC. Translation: CASSLDLGTYGNTF.

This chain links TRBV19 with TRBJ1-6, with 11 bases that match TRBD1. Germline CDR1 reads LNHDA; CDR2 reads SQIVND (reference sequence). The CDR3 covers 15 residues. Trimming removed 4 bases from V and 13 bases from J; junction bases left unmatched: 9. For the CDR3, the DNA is TGTGCCAGTAGTAGGTGGGACAGGGGGGATCAGCCCCTCCACTTT. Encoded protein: CASSRWDRGDQPLHF.